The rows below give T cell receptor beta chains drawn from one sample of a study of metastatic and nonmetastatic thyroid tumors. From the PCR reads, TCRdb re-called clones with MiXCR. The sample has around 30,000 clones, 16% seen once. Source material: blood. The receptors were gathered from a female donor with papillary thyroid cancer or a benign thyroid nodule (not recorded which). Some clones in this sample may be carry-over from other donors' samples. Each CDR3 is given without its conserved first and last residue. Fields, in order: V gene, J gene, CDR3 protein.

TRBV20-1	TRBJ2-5	SANTATSGTQETQY
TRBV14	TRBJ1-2	ASSQDRVGYT
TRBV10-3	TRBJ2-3	AITPSESTDTQY
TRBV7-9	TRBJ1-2	ASSSSQGANYGYT
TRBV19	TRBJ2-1	ASSRAGTPYNEQF
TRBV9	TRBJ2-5	ASSVDGLAGVRGTQY
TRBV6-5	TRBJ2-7	ASSYGARGMKY
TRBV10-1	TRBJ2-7	ASSPGTENYEQY
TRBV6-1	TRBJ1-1	ASSGQGAEAF
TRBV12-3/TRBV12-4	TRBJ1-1	ASRARWESEAF
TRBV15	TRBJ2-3	STSRLSGSSTDTQY
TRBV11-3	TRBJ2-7	ASSRDGDYEQY
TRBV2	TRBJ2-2	ASTPGPGRGGELF
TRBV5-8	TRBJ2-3	ASSMGQSGTQY
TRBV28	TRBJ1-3	ASSSSRIGTIY
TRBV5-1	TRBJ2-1	ASSLALLSGNNEQS
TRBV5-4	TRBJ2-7	ASSLWIPSAIAGGYYEQY
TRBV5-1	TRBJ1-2	ASSPRGQGAYGYT
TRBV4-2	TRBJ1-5	ASTPGTGRQPQH
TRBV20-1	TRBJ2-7	SARDLKRIGGGSYEQY
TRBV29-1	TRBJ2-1	SGRGPGVWDEQF
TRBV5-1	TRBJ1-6	ASSFDGAGRHLGPTYNSPLH
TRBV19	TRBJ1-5	ASSMGGSQH
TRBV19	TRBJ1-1	ASSIAGHTNTEAF
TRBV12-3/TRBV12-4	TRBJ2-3	ASSFGAGVSTDTQY
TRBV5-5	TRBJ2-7	ASSLPGGTYEQY
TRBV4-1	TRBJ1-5	ASSQVAHRTAFSNQPQH
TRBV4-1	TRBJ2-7	ASSLGGGSSYEQY
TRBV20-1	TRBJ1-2	SARLQGSLNYGYT
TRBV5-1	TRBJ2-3	ASSTAGGTDTQY
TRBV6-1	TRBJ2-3	ASRTGSRGDTQY
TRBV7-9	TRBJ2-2	ASSLAGELF
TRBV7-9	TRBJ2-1	ASILSPHEQF
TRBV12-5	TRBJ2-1	ASGQLAGLYNEQF
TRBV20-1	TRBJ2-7	SARDRDRLSYEQY
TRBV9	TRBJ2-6	ASSVVRDIYSGANVLT
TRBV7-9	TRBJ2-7	ASSRNEQY
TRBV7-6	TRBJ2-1	ASSLAGGLSEQF
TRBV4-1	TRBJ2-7	ASSHSDRAGDEQY
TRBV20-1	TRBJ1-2	SAGGRVKDYGYT
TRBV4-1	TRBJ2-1	ASSQRRSEQF
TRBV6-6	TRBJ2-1	ASSYPRGGDLPRNEQF